The sequence of this T cell receptor beta chain was determined in a study of T cells in Graves' hyperthyroidism and ophthalmopathy. What was amplified from RNA transcripts were TCR beta CDR3 regions. The study used the HTBI primer set for a first-round RT-PCR of the TCR CDR3. MiXCR was run by TCRdb on the multiplex PCR reads, yielding one entry per CDR3 protein. The repertoire holds nearly 750,000 distinct CDR3 sequences, with roughly a third as singletons. This clonotype showed up many times. The CDR3 covers 12 residues. The V gene lost 1 base and the J gene lost 8 bases, with 9 bases spanning the gap. Per germline, CDR1 DFQATT and CDR2 SNEGSKA (reference sequence).

Sample: blood. The sequence came from a woman aged 40 to 49 with Graves' hyperthyroidism. The chain joins TRBV20-1 to TRBJ1-5; possibly TRBD1 for D (5 bases). This chain's CDR3 is CSARVGEKPQHF. CDR3 DNA: TGCAGTGCTAGAGTGGGGGAGAAGCCCCAGCATTTT.